Each of the 32 T cell receptor beta chains below was sequenced from the same sample in a study of cytomegalovirus exposure and HLA in healthy donors. The protocol was immunoSEQ multiplex PCR, while the TCRdb copy is restricted to in-frame clones and leaves out a portion. The sample shows around 70,000 clones, over 80% of them seen only once. The sample consisted of PBMCs. Every receptor here comes from a man between 18 and 35 years old in good health and CMV-seronegative.

The chain has TRBV19 and TRBJ2-4, with 9 nucleotides matching TRBD2. Unmatched junction bases numbered 12, after V lost 6 bases and J lost 6 bases. This CDR3 is 16 amino acids long. Per the germline V gene, CDR1 is LNHDA and CDR2 is SQIVND (reference sequence). The DNA of the CDR3 is TGTGCCAGTAGAGGGGTCGTGGCGGGGGGGAGAAACATTCAGTACTTC. Translating gives CASRGVVAGGRNIQYF.

The chain joins TRBV15 to TRBJ2-7, with a weak D call TRBD2 (6 bases). V dropped 0 bases and J dropped 2 bases, with 14 bases sitting between them. CDR1 and CDR2 from the germline V gene are LNHNV and YYDKDF (reference sequence). The length of the CDR3 is 16 residues. The CDR3 DNA is TGTGCCACCAGCAGAGATCGGAGGGAAGGTACCTACGAGCAGTACTTC. It translates to CATSRDRREGTYEQYF.

The CDR3 nucleotides are TGCGCCAGCAGCCTCGGGACTCGCAACCCAGATACGCAGTATTTT. Encoded protein: CASSLGTRNPDTQYF. V gene TRBV4-1 combines with J gene TRBJ2-3; weak D call: TRBD2 (6 bases). The germline V gene has CDR1 MGHRA and CDR2 YSYEKL. This CDR3 comprises 15 residues. Trimming removed 4 bases at V and 4 bases at J, with 15 bases between.

V is TRBV4-3 and J is TRBJ1-2; D is ambiguous. In germline, CDR1 is LGHNA, CDR2 YSLEER. CDR3 length: 14 amino acids. V lost 0 bases and J 0 bases, leaving 5 bases between the germline ends. Written as DNA, the CDR3 is TGCGCCAGCAGCCAAGATCCAGCTAACTATGGCTACACCTTC. Protein product: CASSQDPANYGYTF.

V and J are TRBV6-5 and TRBJ2-3; 10 nucleotides align to TRBD2. Germline CDR1 MNHEY, CDR2 SVGAGI. V trimming: 6 bases; J trimming: 2 bases; junction bases outside the gene matches: 5. CDR3 length: 15 residues. The CDR3 sequence is CASSLAGDNTDTQYF. The CDR3, as DNA: TGTGCCAGCAGCCTAGCGGGAGATAACACAGATACGCAGTATTTT.

This clone has only one observation. The chain uses TRBV6-4 and TRBJ2-7; D may be TRBD1 (7 bases). In germline, CDR1 is MRHNA, CDR2 SNTAGT. V was cut by 4 bases and J by 7 bases, with 20 bases left in between. The CDR3 has 15 amino acids. In DNA, the CDR3 is TGTGCCAGCAGTGCCCCGACAGGGAGGTGTGAGGAGCAGTACTTC. This gives the protein CASSAPTGRCEEQYF.

V gene TRBV4-1 combines with J gene TRBJ1-1, with a weak D call TRBD1 (6 bases). The CDR3 spans 15 residues. The ends were cut back, 3 bases at V and 6 bases at J, with 17 bases in the middle. CDR1 MGHRA and CDR2 YSYEKL come from the germline V gene. CDR3 sequence: CASSQNTGRSAEAFF. The CDR3 coding sequence is TGCGCCAGCAGCCAGAACACAGGGCGATCAGCTGAAGCTTTCTTT.

The V call is TRBV21-1, the J call TRBJ2-4; the DNA was not compared with TRBD1, the D call given in the table. TRBV21-1 is classified as a pseudogene. This CDR3 is built from 13 residues. The CDR3 DNA sequence: TGTGCCAGCAGCATAGGACAGAAAAACATTCAGTACTTC. Amino acid sequence: CASSIGQKNIQYF.

This chain joins TRBV6-1 and TRBJ2-7, with 7 bases lining up with TRBD2. With V trimmed by 5 bases and J by 2 bases, 9 bases remained unmatched. The CDR3 extends over 15 amino acids. Germline V CDR1 and CDR2: MNHNS, SASEGT. CDR3 amino acids: CASSISGPGPYEQYF. The CDR3 DNA reads as TGTGCCAGCAGTATTAGCGGGCCCGGGCCCTACGAGCAGTACTTC.

In this sample, this clone turned up once. The chain uses TRBV11-3 and TRBJ2-3; 10 bases are a match to TRBD2. Germline lookup yields CDR1 SGHNT and CDR2 YENEEA. The CDR3 runs to 15 residues. The trim removed 5 bases at V and 1 base at J, leaving 3 bases unmatched. CDR3 sequence: CASSPGTSGTDTQYF. The CDR3 bases are TGTGCCAGCAGCCCCGGGACTAGCGGCACAGATACGCAGTATTTT.

The chain employs TRBV7-2 and TRBJ2-3; 11 bases map to TRBD1. Germline V CDR1 and CDR2: SGHTA, FQGNSA. The CDR3 length is 17 residues. J lost 3 bases, V lost 7 bases, and 12 bases had no gene match. CDR3 region: CASTTPTGTGGTDTQYF. CDR3 DNA: TGTGCCAGCACCACTCCAACAGGGACAGGGGGGACAGATACGCAGTATTTT.

The V and J genes are TRBV5-1 and TRBJ1-1, with a possible D match to TRBD1 (5 bases). The CDR3 is 15 residues long. Germline V gene sequence: CDR1 SGHRS, CDR2 YFSETQ. Trimming pared 2 bases from V and 1 base from J, leaving 12 bases between. This chain's CDR3 is CASSLTGDENTEAFF. The CDR3 coding sequence is TGCGCCAGCAGCTTAACAGGAGACGAGAACACTGAAGCTTTCTTT.

V and J are TRBV18 and TRBJ2-5; the match to TRBD2 covers 8 bases. Germline loops: CDR1 KGHSH, CDR2 LQKENI. V trimming: 6 bases; J trimming: 3 bases; junction bases outside the gene matches: 9. This CDR3 spans 15 amino acids. This CDR3 is CASSDRLALEETQYF. Written as DNA, the CDR3 is TGTGCCAGCTCCGACCGACTAGCGCTGGAAGAGACCCAGTACTTC.

V and J are TRBV7-6 and TRBJ2-7, with 8 bases lining up with TRBD1. With 1 base clipped from V and 5 bases from J, the junction kept 4 bases outside the gene matches. From germline, CDR1 is SGHVS and CDR2 FNYEAQ. This CDR3 has 14 residues. CDR3 DNA: TGTGCCAGCAGCTTAGGACAGGGGAGTAACGAGCAGTACTTC. Encoded protein: CASSLGQGSNEQYF. Filled out from reference TRBV7-6 and TRBJ2-7, the complete variable domain reads GAGVSQSPRYKVTKRGQDVALRCDPISGHVSLYWYRQALGQGPEFLTYFNYEAQQDKSGLPNDRFSAERPEGSISTLTIQRTEQRDSAMYRCASSLGQGSNEQYFGPGTRLTVT.

The V and J genes are TRBV10-3 and TRBJ2-7; 11 positions match TRBD2. The germline V gene has CDR1 ENHRY and CDR2 SYGVKD. The V and J ends lost 4 bases and 0 bases, in that order; junction bases with no gene match: 17. The CDR3 sequence is 20 residues long. For the CDR3, the DNA is TGTGCCATCAGTGGGACGGCGGCCGGGACTAGCGGATCAAGCTCCTACGAGCAGTACTTC. Residues: CAISGTAAGTSGSSSYEQYF.

This clone is medium-sized by share. The gene calls are TRBV11-2 and TRBJ1-1, with TRBD1 matching 8 bases. CDR3 length: 14 residues. Unmatched junction bases numbered 2, after V lost 2 bases and J lost 3 bases. The germline CDR1 and CDR2 sequences are SGHAT and FQNNGV. The CDR3 spells CASSLQGAHTEAFF. The CDR3 bases are TGTGCCAGCAGCTTACAGGGGGCACACACTGAAGCTTTCTTT.

This sequence joins TRBV6-6 and TRBJ1-2; D is ambiguous. From germline, CDR1 is MNHNY and CDR2 SVGAGI (reference sequence). The CDR3 contains 14 residues. V lost 5 bases and J lost 4, with 14 bases in between. The CDR3 DNA sequence: TGTGCCAGCAGTCGTACCCGCGACACCTATGGCTACACCTTC. Protein: CASSRTRDTYGYTF.

This clone has only one observation. This chain links TRBV27 with TRBJ2-1, with a weak D call TRBD2 (5 bases). V gave up 7 bases and J gave up 0 bases, with 13 bases separating them. The germline V gene has CDR1 MNHEY and CDR2 SMNVEV (reference sequence). The CDR3 has 15 amino acids. This chain's CDR3 is CASKVGSSSYNEQFF. The CDR3 bases are TGTGCCAGCAAGGTGGGGAGTAGCTCCTACAATGAGCAGTTCTTC.

This rearrangement joins TRBV7-9 to TRBJ2-7, with D possibly being TRBD2 (6 bases). The CDR3 spans 16 residues. In germline, CDR1 is SEHNR, CDR2 FQNEAQ (reference sequence). Trimming shortened V by 1 base and J by 6 bases, and 19 bases separated the two germline ends. CDR3: CASSLEGKIRRGEQYF. The DNA for the CDR3 is TGTGCCAGCAGCTTAGAGGGGAAGATTCGGAGGGGCGAGCAGTACTTC.

The chain is built from TRBV7-9 and TRBJ2-2, with TRBD1 matching over 7 bases. The CDR3 is 18 amino acids. Germline CDR1 is SEHNR and CDR2 is FQNEAQ (reference sequence). With 1 base clipped from V and 5 bases from J, the junction kept 13 bases outside the gene matches. The CDR3 nucleotides read TGTGCCAGCAGCTTAGAGGGACAGAGGGAAAGGGTGACCGGGGAGCTGTTTTTT. This codes for CASSLEGQRERVTGELFF. Full variable domain (outside the CDR3, taken from reference TRBV7-9 and TRBJ2-2): DTGVSQNPRHKITKRGQNVTFRCDPISEHNRLYWYRQTLGQGPEFLTYFQNEAQLEKSRLLSDRFSAERPKGSFSTLEIQRTEQGDSAMYLCASSLEGQRERVTGELFFGEGSRLTVL.

The chain recombines TRBV18 with TRBJ1-3, with D uncertain. V dropped 2 bases and J dropped 4 bases, with 15 bases sitting between them. The CDR3 runs 16 residues. Per germline, CDR1 KGHSH and CDR2 LQKENI. For the CDR3, the DNA is TGTGCCAGCTCACCAACTTCTGCGGTGGCCGGAAACACCATATATTTT. Residues: CASSPTSAVAGNTIYF.

The table lists this clone with a count of one. The chain employs TRBV7-6 and TRBJ1-4, with D perhaps TRBD1 (6 bases). The germline V gene has CDR1 SGHVS and CDR2 FNYEAQ. The CDR3 is made up of 15 amino acids. The V end was cut by 0 bases, the J end by 10 bases, with 15 bases between. CDR3 nucleotides: TGTGCCAGCAGCTTAGCGCGCGCAGGGGATGGAAAACTGTTTTTT. Translation: CASSLARAGDGKLFF.

The chain carries TRBV28 and TRBJ2-3; 10 bases are shared with TRBD1. The trim removed 10 bases at V and 1 base at J, leaving 5 bases unmatched. Germline V gene lookup returns CDR1 MDHEN and CDR2 SYDVKM. The CDR3 runs to 14 residues. This chain's CDR3 is CAIGTGDGTDTQYF. The DNA for the CDR3 is TGTGCCATAGGGACAGGGGACGGCACAGATACGCAGTATTTT.

The rearrangement links TRBV6-1 to TRBJ1-5; 7 nucleotides agree with TRBD1. With 4 bases clipped from V and 6 bases from J, the junction kept 18 bases outside the gene matches. The CDR3 sequence is 18 residues long. CDR1 is MNHNS and CDR2 is SASEGT in the germline V gene. The DNA of the CDR3 is TGTGCCAGCAGTGCTCCGGCCCGGACAGGCATCAGGGGTCAGCCCCAGCATTTT. This gives the protein CASSAPARTGIRGQPQHF.

This clone was seen only once. J is TRBJ2-7 and V is TRBV9, with a tentative D call TRBD2 (6 bases). This CDR3 is 14 amino acids long. CDR1 is SGDLS and CDR2 is YYNGEE in the germline V gene. Trimming shortened V by 0 bases and J by 0 bases, and 7 bases separated the two germline ends. The CDR3 DNA sequence: TGTGCCAGCAGCGTAGGGGACTCCTCCTACGAGCAGTACTTC. This translates into CASSVGDSSYEQYF.

This clone was found once. This chain joins TRBV7-9 and TRBJ1-5; TRBD1 might be the D (6 bases). The V gene's germline CDR1 is SEHNR and CDR2 FQNEAQ (reference sequence). CDR3 length: 13 amino acids. Deletions cut 5 bases from V and 7 bases from J, with 12 bases between. The CDR3 DNA is TGTGCCAGCAGCCAGATACAGGGCCAGCCCCAGCATTTT. Its protein is CASSQIQGQPQHF.

V usage is TRBV27 and J usage is TRBJ2-2; weak D call: TRBD2 (6 bases). Germline loops: CDR1 MNHEY, CDR2 SMNVEV (reference sequence). The CDR3 contains 16 residues. The V and J ends lost 2 bases and 1 base respectively, with 11 bases between them. The CDR3 spells CASSLGRSRNTGELFF. The CDR3 DNA reads TGTGCCAGCAGTTTAGGGAGGTCCAGGAACACCGGGGAGCTGTTTTTT.

The gene calls are TRBV27 and TRBJ1-1; D gene uncertain. The CDR3 has 13 amino acids. Germline V gene sequence: CDR1 MNHEY, CDR2 SMNVEV (reference sequence). With 4 bases removed from V and 4 bases from J, the gap between germline ends came to 10 bases. This CDR3 reads CASSSRRGTEAFF. The CDR3 nucleotides read TGTGCCAGCAGTTCCCGGCGGGGCACTGAAGCTTTCTTT.

The chain carries TRBV18 and TRBJ1-2; no firm D call. V was clipped by 4 bases and J by 7 bases, with 13 bases between them. The CDR3 covers 13 residues. Germline V gene lookup returns CDR1 KGHSH and CDR2 LQKENI. CDR3 residues: CASSLDTSPGYTF. As DNA, the CDR3 is TGTGCCAGCTCACTTGACACCTCCCCTGGCTACACCTTC.

This sequence joins TRBV7-6 and TRBJ2-7; D uncertain. V gave up 4 bases and J gave up 2 bases, with 12 bases separating them. Germline CDR1 reads SGHVS; CDR2 reads FNYEAQ. CDR3 length: 14 residues. In nucleotides, the CDR3 is TGTGCCAGCAGCTCCTTGCTGTCAGCCTACGAGCAGTACTTC. As protein: CASSSLLSAYEQYF.

V is TRBV29-1 and J is TRBJ2-3; 9 nucleotides match TRBD1. The CDR3 length is 13 residues. Germline-derived CDR1 and CDR2 are SQVTM and ANQGSEA. With V trimmed by 6 bases and J by 3 bases, 4 bases remained unmatched. CDR3 DNA sequence: TGCAGCGTGGACAGGGGTCGGACAGATACGCAGTATTTT. It is translated as CSVDRGRTDTQYF.

The chain carries TRBV6-1 and TRBJ2-1; 8 bases agree with TRBD2. Germline-derived CDR1 and CDR2 are MNHNS and SASEGT. J gave up 6 bases and V 7 bases, and 11 bases lay outside the gene matches. CDR3 length equals 15 residues. Here the CDR3 DNA reads TGTGCCAGCAAATCGGTAGCGGGGCTCCTCAATGAGCAGTTCTTC. Translated: CASKSVAGLLNEQFF.